These T cell receptor beta chains were read from a single sample in a study of shared clonotypes between healthy human individuals. Method: immunoSEQ multiplex PCR; TCRdb's copy keeps in-frame clones and lacks some. The table has 550,000 to 800,000 clones, roughly 70% seen once. The sequenced sample consisted of memory CD4+ T cells sorted from blood. All receptors derive from a woman aged 25-40 years in good health. Each CDR3 is given with its conserved first and last residue. Each record gives: clone size, D gene, J gene, V gene, CDR3 DNA, CDR3 protein. D genes are given only for firm matches. Expanded clones get a size class; other rows say once, few or many, or leave the size out.

clone size: .
D gene: .
J gene: TRBJ1-4
V gene: TRBV27
CDR3 DNA: TGTGCCAGCAGTTTATCCAGGGCTGAAAAACTGTTTTTT
CDR3 protein: CASSLSRAEKLFF

clone size: .
D gene: .
J gene: TRBJ1-2
V gene: TRBV6-6
CDR3 DNA: TGTGCCAGCAGGCCCCTCGGGGCCGACGGCTACACCTTC
CDR3 protein: CASRPLGADGYTF

clone size: .
D gene: .
J gene: TRBJ1-3
V gene: TRBV28
CDR3 DNA: TGTGCCAGCAGCGGCGCGGTTTTTTCTGGAAACACCATATATTTT
CDR3 protein: CASSGAVFSGNTIYF

clone size: .
D gene: .
J gene: TRBJ1-3
V gene: TRBV4-1
CDR3 DNA: TGCGCCAGCAGCCAAGCCCTCGGGTATTCCACTGGAAACACCATATATTTT
CDR3 protein: CASSQALGYSTGNTIYF

clone size: .
D gene: .
J gene: TRBJ2-1
V gene: TRBV6-5
CDR3 DNA: TGTGCCAGCAGTTACGGCGGCCGTCGCTCCTACAATGAGCAGTTCTTC
CDR3 protein: CASSYGGRRSYNEQFF

clone size: .
D gene: .
J gene: TRBJ1-2
V gene: TRBV23-1
CDR3 DNA: TGCGCCAGCAGCCAAGTGGTCGGCCAGAGACCCTATGGCTACACCTTC
CDR3 protein: CASSQVVGQRPYGYTF

clone size: once
D gene: .
J gene: TRBJ2-1
V gene: TRBV7-8
CDR3 DNA: TGTGCCAGCAGCTTATCGTGGACAGTCAACAATGAGCAGTTCTTC
CDR3 protein: CASSLSWTVNNEQFF

clone size: few
D gene: .
J gene: TRBJ2-7
V gene: TRBV6-5
CDR3 DNA: TGTGCCAGCAGGACCCAGCGGGACATACAATCGGACATCTTC
CDR3 protein: CASRTQRDIQSDIF

clone size: .
D gene: TRBD1
J gene: TRBJ1-1
V gene: TRBV6-6
CDR3 DNA: TGTGCCAGCAGTTACTCGGGGACAGCCACTGAAGCTTTCTTT
CDR3 protein: CASSYSGTATEAFF

clone size: .
D gene: .
J gene: TRBJ2-5
V gene: TRBV19
CDR3 DNA: TGTGCCAGTAGTGCCCGGGTCCAAGAGACCCAGTACTTC
CDR3 protein: CASSARVQETQYF

clone size: .
D gene: .
J gene: TRBJ2-1
V gene: TRBV6-1
CDR3 DNA: TGTGCCAGCAGTGAATACTACAATGAGCAGTTCTTC
CDR3 protein: CASSEYYNEQFF

clone size: .
D gene: TRBD1
J gene: TRBJ1-4
V gene: TRBV5-1
CDR3 DNA: TGCGCCAGCAGGGGGACAGCAAGTAATGAAAAACTGTTTTTT
CDR3 protein: CASRGTASNEKLFF

clone size: .
D gene: TRBD2
J gene: TRBJ2-3
V gene: TRBV27
CDR3 DNA: TGTGCCAGCATGCGACTAGCGGGAGGGGGTACGCAGTATTTT
CDR3 protein: CASMRLAGGGTQYF

clone size: .
D gene: .
J gene: TRBJ1-1
V gene: TRBV11-2
CDR3 DNA: TGTGCCAGCAGCTTAACGGGGGGGAGGACTGAAGCTTTCTTT
CDR3 protein: CASSLTGGRTEAFF

clone size: .
D gene: .
J gene: TRBJ2-2
V gene: TRBV4-1
CDR3 DNA: TGCGCCAGCAGCCAAGCGTGGAAAGGGAAGGGCACCGGGGAGCTGTTTTTT
CDR3 protein: CASSQAWKGKGTGELFF

clone size: .
D gene: .
J gene: TRBJ2-3
V gene: TRBV4-2
CDR3 DNA: TGTGCCAGCAGTCAAAGGGCCTCGTGGACAGATACGCAGTATTTT
CDR3 protein: CASSQRASWTDTQYF

clone size: .
D gene: .
J gene: TRBJ1-1
V gene: TRBV7-2
CDR3 DNA: TGTGCCAGCAGCTTAGTGGTAATTATGAACACTGAAGCTTTCTTT
CDR3 protein: CASSLVVIMNTEAFF

clone size: few
D gene: TRBD1
J gene: TRBJ2-2
V gene: TRBV2
CDR3 DNA: TGTGCCAGCACAGGGGGTTTCGGGGAGCTGTTTTTT
CDR3 protein: CASTGGFGELFF